The sequence of this T cell receptor beta chain was determined in a study of human T cells and chemical hapten exposure. Background on the study: Throughout the approximately 25-week study, diphenylcyclopropenone was applied weekly to the patients' scalps.

TCRdb reanalysed the RACE reads using MiXCR and keeps one entry per CDR3 protein. The sample lists 360,000 or so distinct CDR3 sequences; about 6.9% were seen once. The V end lost 5 bases, the J end lost 3 bases, and 14 bases lay between the germline ends. CDR3 length: 13 amino acids. Per the germline V gene, CDR1 is SQVTM and CDR2 is ANQGSEA. Time point: patch test 2, 6 weeks after DPC sensitization. Treatment reported: therapeutic diphenylcyclopropenone sensitization with weekly scalp DPC. Blood, whole and unfractionated, served as the source for total RNA extraction. This clonotype was obtained from a woman younger than 30 with alopecia areata. Some clones in this sample may be carry-over from other donors' samples. The chain uses TRBV29-1 and TRBJ2-7, with D perhaps matching TRBD1 (5 bases). The sequenced sample was whole blood, obtained in connection with sensitization to the hapten diphenylcyclopropenone (DPC). CDR3 sequence reads: CSVTGVRFYEQYF. CDR3 nucleotide sequence: TGCAGCGTTACAGGTGTGAGGTTCTACGAGCAGTACTTC.